This T cell receptor beta chain is from a study of blood T cell repertoires in COVID-19. Trimming left V 4 bases short and J 0 bases short, with 8 bases between. CDR3 length equals 14 residues. The V gene's germline CDR1 is SEHNR and CDR2 FQNEAQ (reference sequence). The method was immunoSEQ multiplex PCR; TCRdb's version includes in-frame clones alone and lacks a portion of them. This table holds 140,000 to 150,000 clones, roughly three quarters found once. Specimen: PBMCs or T cells enriched from blood (not recorded which). The chain joins TRBV7-9 to TRBJ2-3; TRBD1 might be the D (5 bases). This clonotype was obtained from a woman aged 45-59 years who had recovered from COVID-19. The CDR3: CASSSTASTDTQYF. Written as DNA, the CDR3 is TGTGCCAGCAGCTCGACAGCCAGCACAGATACGCAGTATTTT.